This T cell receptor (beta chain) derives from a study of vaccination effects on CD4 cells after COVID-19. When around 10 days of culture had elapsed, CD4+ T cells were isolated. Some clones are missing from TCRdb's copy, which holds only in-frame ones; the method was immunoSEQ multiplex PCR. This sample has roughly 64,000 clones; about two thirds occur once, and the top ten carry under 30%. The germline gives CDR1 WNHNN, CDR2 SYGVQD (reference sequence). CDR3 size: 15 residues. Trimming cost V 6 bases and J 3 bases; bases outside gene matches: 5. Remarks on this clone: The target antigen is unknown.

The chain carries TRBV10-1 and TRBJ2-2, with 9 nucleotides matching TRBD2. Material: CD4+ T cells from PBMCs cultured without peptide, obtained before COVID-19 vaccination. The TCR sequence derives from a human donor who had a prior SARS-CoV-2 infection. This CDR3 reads CASSPGLAYTGELFF. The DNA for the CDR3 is TGCGCCAGCAGCCCGGGACTAGCTTACACCGGGGAGCTGTTTTTT.